Following are 29 T cell receptor beta chains from one sample sequenced in a study of T cells in Graves' hyperthyroidism and ophthalmopathy. The investigators amplified TCR beta CDR3 regions from RNA transcripts. RT-PCR in the first round (using the HTBI primer set) targeted the TCR CDR3. A single record per CDR3 protein comes from TCRdb applying MiXCR to the multiplex PCR reads. The sample shows 800,000 or so distinct CDR3 sequences, over 35% of them seen only once. The sequenced sample consisted of blood. The receptors stem from a man aged 18 to 30 with Graves' hyperthyroidism.

This clonotype was seen only once. The chain combines TRBV7-2 with TRBJ2-7; 15 bases match TRBD2. The CDR3 totals 17 residues. CDR1 is SGHTA, CDR2 FQGNSA, per germline. Trimming at V came to 4 bases and at J to 2 bases, leaving 6 bases not matched to a gene. CDR3 amino acids: CASSSGLAGGHPYEQYF. In nucleotides, the CDR3 is TGTGCCAGCAGCTCGGGACTAGCGGGGGGACATCCCTACGAGCAGTACTTC.

This clonotype was recorded many times. V gene TRBV19 combines with J gene TRBJ1-2, with D possibly TRBD1 on 5 matching bases. The CDR3 covers 10 residues. V lost 10 bases, J lost 8 bases, and 11 bases lay in between. From germline, CDR1 is LNHDA and CDR2 SQIVND (reference sequence). The CDR3 loop reads CATHRGGYTF. CDR3 DNA sequence: TGTGCCACCCACCGGGGGGGCTACACCTTC.

The table lists this clonotype with many counts. V usage is TRBV29-1 and J usage is TRBJ2-7; a weak D match, TRBD2 (6 bases). CDR1 is SQVTM and CDR2 is ANQGSEA in the germline V gene. The CDR3 is 16 residues long. V was trimmed by 7 bases and J by 3 bases, leaving 25 bases between them. The CDR3: CSAPTHRDLRRYEQYF. The CDR3 DNA follows: TGCAGCGCCCCAACTCACCGGGACTTGAGGCGCTACGAGCAGTACTTC.

In its sample, this clonotype was seen a few times. V is TRBV7-9 and J is TRBJ2-7, with D tentatively TRBD2 (6 bases). V was shortened by 6 bases and J by 2 bases, with 14 bases between the two germline ends. Looked up from germline, CDR1 is SEHNR and CDR2 is FQNEAQ (reference sequence). CDR3 length: 14 residues. The CDR3 loop is CASRQAEGPYEQYF. CDR3 coding DNA: TGTGCCAGCAGGCAAGCGGAGGGGCCCTACGAGCAGTACTTC.

Details on this clonotype: This could be a read error, since a much larger clone is one nucleotide away. The chain employs TRBV10-3 and TRBJ1-1, with unresolved D. V dropped 5 bases and J dropped 4 bases, with 11 bases sitting between them. Germline CDR1 reads ENHRY; CDR2 reads SYGVKD. The CDR3 consists of 13 residues. The CDR3 DNA follows: TGTGCCATCAGTCCGATGGGGAGCACTGAAGCTTTCTTT. This codes for CAISPMGSTEAFF.

The gene calls are TRBV3-1 and TRBJ2-7; D might be TRBD2 (6 bases). The CDR3 totals 15 residues. The ends were cut back, 1 base at V and 0 bases at J, with 10 bases in the middle. Germline loops: CDR1 LGHDT, CDR2 YNNKEL (reference sequence). Here the CDR3 DNA reads TGTGCCAGCAGCCAAGGGGAGGACATCTCCTACGAGCAGTACTTC. The encoded protein is CASSQGEDISYEQYF.

CDR3 sequence (DNA): TGCGCCAGCAGCCAAGGCGGAGGGGCCCAGGTCCAGTATGGCTACACCTTC. It is translated as CASSQGGGAQVQYGYTF. The rearrangement joins TRBV4-1 to TRBJ1-2; D is perhaps TRBD1 (5 bases). CDR1 is MGHRA, CDR2 YSYEKL, per germline. The CDR3 is 17 residues long. The germline V and J ends were trimmed by 1 base and 5 bases, with 20 bases remaining between them.

The chain joins TRBV20-1 to TRBJ1-3; D is ambiguous. The CDR3 loop spans 12 amino acids. Germline V gene lookup returns CDR1 DFQATT and CDR2 SNEGSKA (reference sequence). V was shortened by 5 bases and J by 7 bases, with 12 bases between the two germline ends. In nucleotides, the CDR3 is TGCAGTGCTGGTATCTTCGGGAACACCATATATTTT. Its translation: CSAGIFGNTIYF.

The CDR3 region is CASSVSRADPSYEQYF. CDR3 coding DNA: TGTGCCAGCAGCGTATCGAGGGCGGACCCCTCCTACGAGCAGTACTTC. V usage is TRBV9 and J usage is TRBJ2-7; possibly TRBD2 for D (5 bases). The V gene's germline CDR1 is SGDLS and CDR2 YYNGEE. V gave up 1 base and J gave up 0 bases, with 14 bases separating them. The CDR3 has 16 residues.

The chain joins TRBV7-9 to TRBJ2-7, with 9 bases matching TRBD1. Germline CDR1 and CDR2: SEHNR and FQNEAQ (reference sequence). This CDR3 region has 14 residues. V lost 6 bases to trimming and J lost 5 bases; unmatched junction nucleotides: 8. Written as DNA, the CDR3 is TGTGCCAGCAGTAGGGGGACAGGGAGACACGAGCAGTACTTC. Protein product: CASSRGTGRHEQYF.

This clonotype has just a few counts. The chain's CDR3 is CSAAETQYF. CDR3 nucleotides: TGCAGTGCGGCCGAGACCCAGTACTTC. The chain carries TRBV20-1 and TRBJ2-5; no reliable D call. CDR1 and CDR2 from the germline V gene are DFQATT and SNEGSKA (reference sequence). V lost 6 bases and J lost 5, with 4 bases in between. CDR3 length: 9 amino acids.

This chain connects TRBV30 to TRBJ2-7; TRBD2 might be the D (6 bases). The CDR3 spans 15 residues. V was pared by 3 bases and J by 2 bases, with 17 bases between. Germline lookup yields CDR1 GTSNPN and CDR2 SVGIG (reference sequence). The CDR3 loop is CAWSGARDSAYEQYF. The CDR3 nucleotides are TGTGCCTGGAGCGGAGCTCGGGACTCAGCCTACGAGCAGTACTTC.

CDR3 loop: CASSESQDNYGYTF. CDR3 DNA: TGCGCCAGCAGTGAGTCGCAGGACAACTATGGCTACACCTTC. V and J are TRBV10-2 and TRBJ1-2; D remains ambiguous. CDR1 WSHSY and CDR2 SAAADI come from the germline V gene. With 0 bases removed from V and 2 bases from J, the gap between germline ends came to 7 bases. The CDR3 is 14 residues long.

The rearrangement uses TRBV12-3 or TRBV12-4 and TRBJ2-7; 8 bases are a match to TRBD2. This CDR3 spans 13 amino acids. Germline trimming cut 6 bases from V and 7 bases from J; bases unmatched to any gene: 8. CDR3 amino acids: CASSHPLADEQYF. CDR3 coding DNA: TGTGCCAGCAGCCACCCACTAGCGGATGAGCAGTACTTC.

This clonotype was seen ten or more times. The V gene is TRBV10-3, the J gene TRBJ2-7, with unresolved D. The CDR3 totals 11 residues. Trimming pared 4 bases from V and 5 bases from J, leaving 6 bases between. Germline CDR1 ENHRY, CDR2 SYGVKD. CDR3 loop: CAISAIDEQYF. The DNA of the CDR3 is TGTGCCATCAGTGCTATAGACGAGCAGTACTTC.

As to this clonotype: Germline and junction disagree at one end, which may indicate a read error. The chain employs TRBV25-1 and TRBJ1-5; TRBD1 aligns across 9 bases. The germline CDR1 and CDR2 sequences are MGHDK and SYGVNS. CDR3 length equals 15 residues. Written as DNA, the CDR3 is TGTACCAGCAGTGCCCGACAGGGGGTCAATCAGCCCCAGCATTTT. Translated: CTSSARQGVNQPQHF.

This clonotype was detected ten times or more. The chain combines TRBV24-1 with TRBJ2-2, with 8 bases fitting TRBD1. This CDR3 spans 15 amino acids. Germline CDR1 and CDR2: KGHDR and SFDVKD. V trimming: 3 bases; J trimming: 5 bases; junction bases outside the gene matches: 4. The CDR3 is CATSDLRTGTGELFF. CDR3 sequence (DNA): TGTGCCACCAGTGATCTTCGGACAGGGACCGGGGAGCTGTTTTTT.

The CDR3 spells CASSSYSDTDSGQPQHF. As DNA, the CDR3 is TGTGCCAGTAGTTCCTACTCCGATACAGATAGTGGTCAGCCCCAGCATTTT. The V and J genes are TRBV19 and TRBJ1-5; unclear D gene. Germline CDR1 LNHDA, CDR2 SQIVND (reference sequence). CDR3 length: 17 amino acids. Deletions cut 5 bases from V and 6 bases from J, with 23 bases between.

This clonotype was seen many times. The chain recombines TRBV25-1 with TRBJ2-7; tentatively, D is TRBD1 (6 bases). CDR1 is MGHDK, CDR2 SYGVNS, per germline. This CDR3 has 13 amino acids. With 5 bases removed from V and 6 bases from J, the gap between germline ends came to 14 bases. CDR3 residues: CASSRGGLGEQYF. CDR3 coding DNA: TGTGCCAGCAGTCGAGGGGGTCTCGGCGAGCAGTACTTC.

This clonotype was picked up a small number of times. The CDR3 is CASSQGSGDHQPQHF. CDR3 coding DNA: TGTGCCAGCAGCCAAGGGTCAGGGGACCACCAGCCCCAGCATTTT. The V gene is TRBV7-2, the J gene TRBJ1-5; a possible D gene is TRBD1 (6 bases). Germline CDR1 reads SGHTA; CDR2 reads FQGNSA. V gave up 5 bases and J gave up 7 bases, with 18 bases separating them. There are 15 residues in the CDR3.

This clonotype occurred many times. The chain couples TRBV7-8 to TRBJ2-7; a weak D match, TRBD2 (5 bases). Looked up from germline, CDR1 is SGHVS and CDR2 is FQNEAQ. V was clipped by 5 bases and J by 4 bases, with 6 bases between them. The CDR3 has 11 residues. In nucleotides, the CDR3 is TGTGCCAGCAGCGGGGAGTACGAGCAGTACTTC. It is translated as CASSGEYEQYF.

The V call is TRBV20-1, the J call TRBJ2-7, with unresolved D. The V end lost 1 base, the J end lost 6 bases, and 22 bases lay between the germline ends. The CDR3 is 16 residues long. Germline CDR1 reads DFQATT; CDR2 reads SNEGSKA (reference sequence). The CDR3 sequence is CSARGFRVRPRSEQYF. In DNA form, the CDR3 reads TGCAGTGCTAGAGGGTTTCGGGTCAGACCAAGGTCCGAGCAGTACTTC.

This clonotype was recorded many times. The J gene is TRBJ2-7, the V gene TRBV7-2; TRBD2 is a possible D gene (5 bases). This CDR3 region has 12 residues. V shed 3 bases and J shed 6 bases, with 9 bases lying between them. The germline CDR1 and CDR2 sequences are SGHTA and FQGNSA. CDR3 bases: TGTGCCAGCAGCTTCGGGGAATCCGAGCAGTACTTC. This codes for CASSFGESEQYF.

The rearrangement uses TRBV5-1 and TRBJ1-2; D possibly corresponds to TRBD1 (5 bases). Trimming cost V 0 bases and J 7 bases, with 13 bases left between them. This CDR3 region has 14 residues. The V gene's germline CDR1 is SGHRS and CDR2 YFSETQ. The chain's CDR3 is CASSLETSGAGYTF. In DNA form, the CDR3 reads TGCGCCAGCAGCTTGGAAACCTCCGGGGCTGGCTACACCTTC.

The rearrangement links TRBV7-2 to TRBJ1-1; D is ambiguous. Germline V lookup: CDR1 SGHTA, CDR2 FQGNSA. This CDR3 is 13 amino acids long. The ends were cut back, 5 bases at V and 4 bases at J, with 11 bases in the middle. Written as DNA, the CDR3 is TGTGCCAGCAGCGGGTCCTGGGCCACTGAAGCTTTCTTT. Translating it yields CASSGSWATEAFF.

This clonotype was picked up many times. The rearrangement joins TRBV25-1 to TRBJ2-2, with D possibly being TRBD2 (6 bases). Trimming cost V 7 bases and J 5 bases, with 14 bases left between them. The CDR3 consists of 14 residues. Germline CDR1 reads MGHDK; CDR2 reads SYGVNS. CDR3 residues: CASTDGGPTGELFF. CDR3 nucleotide sequence: TGTGCCAGCACCGACGGAGGGCCAACCGGGGAGCTGTTTTTT.

This clonotype was counted only a few times. The CDR3 DNA follows: TGTGCCAGCAGCTTGGCCAACGCTGGGGGCAATCAGCCCCAGCATTTT. Protein sequence: CASSLANAGGNQPQHF. The rearrangement uses TRBV5-6 and TRBJ1-5; D not resolved. This CDR3 has 16 residues. V was cut by 0 bases and J by 2 bases, with 12 bases left in between. Germline CDR1 reads SGHDT; CDR2 reads YYEEEE.

This clonotype was detected many times. The chain uses TRBV2 and TRBJ2-2; perhaps TRBD2 as D (5 bases). Trimming took off 6 bases at V and 3 bases at J, with 17 bases between the two ends. This CDR3 is built from 16 residues. Germline V CDR1 and CDR2: SNHLY, FYNNEI. The CDR3 region has the DNA TGTGCCAGCAGCTCCTTACTAGTGACTGACACCGGGGAGCTGTTTTTT. Translation: CASSSLLVTDTGELFF.

The V call is TRBV20-1, the J call TRBJ2-2; a possible D gene is TRBD1 (5 bases). V was shortened by 0 bases and J by 6 bases, with 11 bases between the two germline ends. Germline CDR1 is DFQATT and CDR2 is SNEGSKA (reference sequence). CDR3 length: 14 residues. The CDR3 DNA follows: TGCAGTGCTAGAGAGGGGCAGTTTGCCGGGGAGCTGTTTTTT. Translation: CSAREGQFAGELFF.